This T cell receptor beta chain derives from a study of OX40 agonist ivuxolimab in advanced cancers. Some background on the complete study: Ivuxolimab was a fully human IgG2 agonistic monoclonal antibody targeting the costimulatory receptor OX40 (CD134). The monotherapy dose-escalation portion (N of about 50 patients) of the phase I ivuxolimab trial is reported in the paper. Among the roughly 52 dose-escalation patients, some 19 had hepatocellular carcinoma, approximately 15 melanoma, 9 renal cell carcinoma and 9 head and neck cancer. The dose-escalation cohort was 82.7% male with a mean age of approximately 60 years, ranging from roughly 20 to 80. Patients were allowed to have had prior anti-PD-1, anti-PD-L1 or anti-CTLA-4 therapy, and 30% to 40% of the dose-escalation patients had been treated with checkpoint inhibitors. Intravenous ivuxolimab was administered to patients every 2 weeks at six dose levels: 0.01, 0.1, 0.3, 1.5, 3 and 10 mg/kg. Partial responses occurred in three dose-escalation patients, of whom one had hepatocellular carcinoma and two had cutaneous melanoma. Peripheral TCRbeta sequencing was intended to test whether TCR sequence diversity was altered and clonal T-cell expansion was caused by ivuxolimab. Results and caveats for the whole study, not just this receptor: At doses from 0.1 to 3.0 mg/kg, clonal expansion was seen in both CD4+ and CD8+ blood T cells between baseline and week 6. In the 0.1-3.0 mg/kg groups, partial responders had among the lowest normalized peripheral clonal expansion, particularly in CD8+ T cells. Low levels of normalized T-cell clonal expansion were also seen in some nonresponding patients. On average, CD8+ T cells showed more expanded clones than CD4+ T cells after ivuxolimab. Antigen specificity was not determined for the clonally expanded peripheral T cells.

Patients with a history of autoimmune disease or receiving systemic immunosuppression were excluded from the trial. In every dose cohort, peripheral blood was drawn for TCR sequencing at baseline, cycle 4 day 1, and cycle 7 day 1. Samples came from an open-label, multicenter, first-in-human phase I dose-escalation trial of ivuxolimab. Adults with locally advanced or metastatic melanoma, renal cell carcinoma, hepatocellular carcinoma or head and neck squamous cell carcinoma were enrolled in the trial. Before TCR sequencing, CD4+ and CD8+ T cells were separately sorted from peripheral blood. As concerns this clone: The target of this receptor is not known. Base qualities are not provided; no much larger clone lies one nucleotide away.

CDR1 and CDR2 (SGHDT, YYEEEE) derive from the germline V gene. Between the V and J ends, shortened by 0 bases and 7 bases respectively, the junction contains 14 bases. There are 15 amino acids in the CDR3, from cysteine to phenylalanine inclusive. Only the CDR3 DNA is retained, 45 bases long and in frame from the first base. To sequence the TCRbeta CDR3 region, genomic DNA was isolated from the sorted cells. The immunoSEQ Assay was used for sequencing of TCRbeta CDR3 regions. TCRdb mirrors the immuneACCESS table, restricted to in-frame sequences. Some clones are absent from its copies; in checked studies, under half trace to an unresolved V gene, and the reason for the others is unknown. The sample data list about 83,000 clones, and around 84% of these were observed just once. The ten largest clones capture under 2% of the sample.

This specimen consisted of CD4+ or CD8+ T cells sorted from blood, obtained in a trial of the OX40 agonist ivuxolimab. The chain is made from TRBV5-6 and TRBJ2-1, and the D gene may be TRBD2, 5 bases matching. The TCR originated in an adult with an advanced solid tumor such as melanoma, head and neck, liver or kidney cancer. The CDR3 protein: CASSLGLHGSNEQFF. The nucleotide sequence is given as TGTGCCAGCAGCTTGGGACTACATGGCTCGAATGAGCAGTTCTTC.